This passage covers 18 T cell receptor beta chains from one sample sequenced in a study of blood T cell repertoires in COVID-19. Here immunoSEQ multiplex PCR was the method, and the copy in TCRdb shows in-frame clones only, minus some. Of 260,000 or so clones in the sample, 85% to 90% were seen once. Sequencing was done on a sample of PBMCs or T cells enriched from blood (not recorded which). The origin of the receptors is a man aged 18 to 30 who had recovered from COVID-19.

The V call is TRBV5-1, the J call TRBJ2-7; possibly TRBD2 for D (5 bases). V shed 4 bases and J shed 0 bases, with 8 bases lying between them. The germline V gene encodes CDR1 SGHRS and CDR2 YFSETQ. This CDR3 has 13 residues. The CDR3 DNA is TGCGCCAGCAGCCCGGGAAACTCCTACGAGCAGTACTTC. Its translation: CASSPGNSYEQYF.

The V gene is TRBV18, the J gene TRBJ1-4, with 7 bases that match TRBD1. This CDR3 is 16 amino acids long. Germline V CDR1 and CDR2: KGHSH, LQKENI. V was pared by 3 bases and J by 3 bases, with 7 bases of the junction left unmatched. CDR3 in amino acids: CASSPDRVRANEKLFF. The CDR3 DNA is TGTGCCAGCTCACCCGACAGGGTGCGGGCTAATGAAAAACTGTTTTTT.

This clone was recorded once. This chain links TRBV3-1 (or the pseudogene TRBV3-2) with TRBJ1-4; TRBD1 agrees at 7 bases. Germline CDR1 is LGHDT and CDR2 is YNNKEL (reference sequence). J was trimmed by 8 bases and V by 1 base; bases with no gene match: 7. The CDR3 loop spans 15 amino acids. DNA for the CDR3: TGTGCCAGCAGCCAAGCTGGGACAGCCCAGGAAAAACTGTTTTTT. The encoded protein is CASSQAGTAQEKLFF.

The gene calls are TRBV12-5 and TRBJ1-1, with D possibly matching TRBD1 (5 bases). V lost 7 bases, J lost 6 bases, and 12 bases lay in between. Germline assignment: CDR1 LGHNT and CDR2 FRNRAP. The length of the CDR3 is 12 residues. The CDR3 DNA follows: TGTGCTAGTGAAGGGGTTTTGGCTGAAGCTTTCTTT. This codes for CASEGVLAEAFF. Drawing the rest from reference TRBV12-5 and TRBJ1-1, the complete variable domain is DARVTQTPRHKVTEMGQEVTMRCQPILGHNTVFWYRQTMMQGLELLAYFRNRAPLDDSGMPKDRFSAEMPDATLATLKIQPSEPRDSAVYFCASEGVLAEAFFGQGTRLTVV.

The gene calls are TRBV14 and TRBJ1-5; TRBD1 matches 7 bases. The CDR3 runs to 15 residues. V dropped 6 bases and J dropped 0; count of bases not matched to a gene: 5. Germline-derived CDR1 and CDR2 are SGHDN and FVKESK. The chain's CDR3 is CASRNRGYSNQPQHF. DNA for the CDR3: TGTGCCAGCAGAAACAGGGGATATAGCAATCAGCCCCAGCATTTT.

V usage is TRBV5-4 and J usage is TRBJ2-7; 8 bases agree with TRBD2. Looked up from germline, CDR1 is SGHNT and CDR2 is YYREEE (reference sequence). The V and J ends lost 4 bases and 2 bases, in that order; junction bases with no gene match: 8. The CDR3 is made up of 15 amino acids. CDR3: CASSLTGLAPYEQYF. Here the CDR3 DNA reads TGTGCCAGCAGCCTGACCGGACTAGCCCCCTACGAGCAGTACTTC.

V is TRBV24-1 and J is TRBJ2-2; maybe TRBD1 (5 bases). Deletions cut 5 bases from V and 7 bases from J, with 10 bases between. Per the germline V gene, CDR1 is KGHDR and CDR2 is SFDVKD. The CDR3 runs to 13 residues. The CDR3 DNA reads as TGTGCCACCAGTGTCCAGGGCGTCGGGGAGCTGTTTTTT. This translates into CATSVQGVGELFF.

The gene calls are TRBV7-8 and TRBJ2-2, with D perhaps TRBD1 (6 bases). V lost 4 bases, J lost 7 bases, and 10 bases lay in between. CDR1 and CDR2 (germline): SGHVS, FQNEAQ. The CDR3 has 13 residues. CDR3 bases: TGTGCCAGCAGCTCCGACAGGAACGGGGAGCTGTTTTTT. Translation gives CASSSDRNGELFF. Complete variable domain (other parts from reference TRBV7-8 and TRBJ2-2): GAGVSQSPRYKVAKRGQDVALRCDPISGHVSLFWYQQALGQGPEFLTYFQNEAQLDKSGLPSDRFFAERPEGSVSTLKIQRTQQEDSAVYLCASSSDRNGELFFGEGSRLTVL.

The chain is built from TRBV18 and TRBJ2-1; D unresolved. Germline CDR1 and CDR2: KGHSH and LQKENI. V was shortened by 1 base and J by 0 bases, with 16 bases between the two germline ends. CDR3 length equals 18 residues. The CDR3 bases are TGTGCCAGCTCACCACGTACAACGACCACGGGCTCCTACAATGAGCAGTTCTTC. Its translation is CASSPRTTTTGSYNEQFF.

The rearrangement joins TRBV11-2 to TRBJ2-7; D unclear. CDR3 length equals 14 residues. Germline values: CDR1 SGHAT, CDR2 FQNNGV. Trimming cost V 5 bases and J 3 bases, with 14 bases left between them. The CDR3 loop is CASSLLVPNYEQYF. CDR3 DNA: TGTGCCAGCAGCCTCCTAGTCCCCAACTACGAGCAGTACTTC. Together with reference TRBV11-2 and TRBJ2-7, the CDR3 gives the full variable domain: EAGVAQSPRYKIIEKRQSVAFWCNPISGHATLYWYQQILGQGPKLLIQFQNNGVVDDSQLPKDRFSAERLKGVDSTLKIQPAKLEDSAVYLCASSLLVPNYEQYFGPGTRLTVT.

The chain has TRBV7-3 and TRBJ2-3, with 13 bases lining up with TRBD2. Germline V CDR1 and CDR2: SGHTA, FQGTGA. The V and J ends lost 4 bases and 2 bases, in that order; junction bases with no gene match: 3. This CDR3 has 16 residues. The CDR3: CASSSGTSGATDTQYF. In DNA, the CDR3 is TGTGCCAGCAGCTCTGGGACTAGCGGGGCCACAGATACGCAGTATTTT. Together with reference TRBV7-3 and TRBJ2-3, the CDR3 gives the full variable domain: GAGVSQTPSNKVTEKGKYVELRCDPISGHTALYWYRQSLGQGPEFLIYFQGTGAADDSGLPNDRFFAVRPEGSVSTLKIQRTERGDSAVYLCASSSGTSGATDTQYFGPGTRLTVL.

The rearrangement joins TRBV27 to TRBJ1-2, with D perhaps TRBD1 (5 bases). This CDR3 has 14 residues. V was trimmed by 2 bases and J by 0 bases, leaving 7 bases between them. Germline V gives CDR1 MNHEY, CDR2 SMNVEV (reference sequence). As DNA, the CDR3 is TGTGCCAGCAGTTTACGACAGTCTAACTATGGCTACACCTTC. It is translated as CASSLRQSNYGYTF.

The CDR3 here is CASSSRTGGINQPQHF. The CDR3 bases are TGTGCCAGCAGTTCCCGGACAGGGGGCATCAATCAGCCCCAGCATTTT. The chain joins TRBV27 to TRBJ1-5, with TRBD1 matching 11 bases. Germline V CDR1 and CDR2: MNHEY, SMNVEV (reference sequence). Trimming at V came to 4 bases and at J to 3 bases, leaving 5 bases not matched to a gene. CDR3 length equals 16 residues.

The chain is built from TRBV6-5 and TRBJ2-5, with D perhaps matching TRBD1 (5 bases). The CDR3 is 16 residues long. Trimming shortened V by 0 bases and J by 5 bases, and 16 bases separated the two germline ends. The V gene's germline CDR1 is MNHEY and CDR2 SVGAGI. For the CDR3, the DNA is TGTGCCAGCAGTTACTCGGGCAGTCGAAAGGGGGAGACCCAGTACTTC. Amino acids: CASSYSGSRKGETQYF.

This chain's CDR3 is CASRGLDREVEAFF. In DNA form, the CDR3 reads TGTGCCAGTAGGGGACTAGACAGGGAGGTAGAAGCTTTCTTT. The rearrangement links TRBV19 to TRBJ1-1; 7 bases are shared with TRBD1. Germline CDR1 LNHDA, CDR2 SQIVND (reference sequence). This CDR3 region has 14 residues. Trimming took 6 bases from V and 8 from J; bases not matched to a gene: 12.

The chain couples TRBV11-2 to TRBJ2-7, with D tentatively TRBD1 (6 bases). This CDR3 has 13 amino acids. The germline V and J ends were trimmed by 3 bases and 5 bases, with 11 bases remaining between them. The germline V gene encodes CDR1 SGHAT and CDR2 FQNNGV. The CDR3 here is CASSFFNRDEQYF. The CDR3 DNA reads TGTGCCAGCAGCTTCTTCAACAGGGACGAGCAGTACTTC.

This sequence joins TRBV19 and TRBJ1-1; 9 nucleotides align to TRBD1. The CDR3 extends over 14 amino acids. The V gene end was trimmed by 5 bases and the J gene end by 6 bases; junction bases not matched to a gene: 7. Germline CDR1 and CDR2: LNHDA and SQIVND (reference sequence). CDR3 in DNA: TGTGCCAGTAGTGTAAGTACAGGGGGCTCTGAAGCTTTCTTT. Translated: CASSVSTGGSEAFF.

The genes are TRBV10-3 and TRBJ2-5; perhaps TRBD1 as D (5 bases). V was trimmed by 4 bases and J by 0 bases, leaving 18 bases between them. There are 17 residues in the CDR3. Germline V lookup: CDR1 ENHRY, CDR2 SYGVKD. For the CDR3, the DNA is TGTGCCATCAGTGGCTCTGGGGCAGGGAAGTACCAAGAGACCCAGTACTTC. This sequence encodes CAISGSGAGKYQETQYF.